A selection of T cell receptor beta chains follows, all from one sample in a study of neurological immune-mediated disorders. MiXCR, applied by TCRdb to the 5' RACE reads, yields one record per CDR3 protein. This table has over 35,000 distinct CDR3 sequences, roughly 4% appearing once. The sample taken for sequencing was PBMCs. These receptor sequences come from an older woman with multiple sclerosis. Each CDR3 is given with its conserved first and last residue. The D gene is left open where the match is weak. Clone size is not always given. Where it is, it says once, few, many or a class for expanded clones.

D gene	clone size	J gene	CDR3 length	V gene	CDR3 protein	CDR3 DNA
.	.	TRBJ1-5	12	TRBV7-2	CASSGGNQPQHF	TGTGCCAGCAGCGGAGGGAATCAGCCCCAGCATTTT
.	many	TRBJ1-1	16	TRBV20-1	CSARDLSGILNTEAFF	TGCAGTGCTAGAGACTTATCAGGGATTTTGAACACTGAAGCTTTCTTT
TRBD1	many	TRBJ1-2	12	TRBV20-1	CSARQGVAGYTF	TGCAGTGCTCGACAGGGAGTAGCTGGCTACACCTTC
TRBD2	few	TRBJ2-3	14	TRBV5-6	CASSFVAGPDTQYF	TGTGCCAGCAGCTTTGTAGCGGGACCAGATACGCAGTATTTT
.	many	TRBJ2-1	14	TRBV7-8	CASSLGAQIDEQFF	TGTGCCAGCAGCTTAGGCGCTCAAATCGATGAGCAGTTCTTC
.	few	TRBJ1-6	13	TRBV6-2/TRBV6-3	CASSVDYNSPLHF	TGTGCCAGCAGCGTGGACTATAATTCACCCCTCCACTTT
TRBD2	few	TRBJ2-1	15	TRBV5-1	CASSLVLAGNNEQFF	TGCGCCAGCAGCTTGGTACTAGCGGGTAACAATGAGCAGTTCTTC
TRBD1	few	TRBJ1-6	16	TRBV18	CASSPPGQGQNSPLHF	TGTGCCAGCTCACCACCGGGACAGGGTCAGAATTCACCCCTCCACTTT
.	.	TRBJ2-1	12	TRBV20-1	CSARAGTNEQFF	TGCAGTGCTAGGGCCGGGACCAATGAGCAGTTCTTC
.	many	TRBJ1-1	13	TRBV7-2	CASSFGMNTEAFF	TGTGCCAGCAGCTTTGGGATGAACACTGAAGCTTTCTTT
.	few	TRBJ2-7	16	TRBV7-2	CASSLVGGGSSYEQYF	TGTGCCAGCAGCTTAGTAGGTGGCGGAAGCTCCTACGAGCAGTACTTC
.	many	TRBJ2-1	15	TRBV6-2/TRBV6-3	CASSPSGRGDNEQFF	TGTGCCAGCAGCCCCTCGGGAAGGGGAGACAATGAGCAGTTCTTC
.	many	TRBJ2-7	14	TRBV7-3	CASRYFGTQGQQYF	TGTGCCAGCAGGTACTTCGGGACACAAGGCCAGCAGTACTTC
.	many	TRBJ1-1	13	TRBV21-1	CASSSRQPREAFF	TGTGCCAGCAGCAGCCGACAACCAAGGGAAGCTTTCTTT
TRBD2	.	TRBJ2-1	17	TRBV7-2	CASSLDRLAGAYNEQFF	TGTGCCAGCAGCCTCGACCGACTAGCGGGGGCCTACAATGAGCAGTTCTTC
TRBD1	many	TRBJ1-5	14	TRBV20-1	CSALDRGFNQPQHF	TGCAGTGCTTTGGACAGGGGCTTCAATCAGCCCCAGCATTTT
.	many	TRBJ2-1	15	TRBV28	CASSFGGLRRNEQFF	TGTGCCAGCAGTTTCGGGGGTCTACGACGGAATGAGCAGTTCTTC
.	many	TRBJ1-2	13	TRBV5-1	CASRGGYNYGYTF	TGCGCCAGCAGGGGCGGCTACAACTATGGCTACACCTTC
.	.	TRBJ1-6	14	TRBV7-2	CASSFPAYNSPLNF	TGTGCCAGCAGCTTCCCAGCCTATAATTCACCCCTCAACTTT
TRBD1	few	TRBJ1-5	14	TRBV7-2	CASSSGGINQPQHF	TGTGCCAGCAGTTCAGGGGGTATCAATCAGCCCCAGCATTTT
TRBD1	many	TRBJ1-1	15	TRBV6-5	CASSDRQGMNTEAFF	TGTGCCAGCAGTGACCGACAGGGTATGAACACTGAAGCTTTCTTT
.	many	TRBJ2-3	11	TRBV20-1	CSATGSNTQYF	TGCAGTGCGACGGGCAGTAATACGCAGTATTTT
TRBD2	.	TRBJ2-7	15	TRBV2	CASSPEGGRREKQYF	TGTGCCAGCAGTCCGGAGGGAGGGCGCCGGGAGAAGCAGTACTTC
.	few	TRBJ2-1	14	TRBV20-1	CSASNSAGPNEQFF	TGCAGTGCCTCGAACTCAGCGGGCCCTAATGAGCAGTTCTTC
.	.	TRBJ2-5	14	TRBV5-1	CASSDGNLQETQYF	TGCGCCAGCTCTGACGGTAACCTTCAAGAGACCCAGTACTTC
TRBD1	few	TRBJ2-5	13	TRBV10-3	CAISERQGETQYF	TGTGCCATCAGTGAGCGACAGGGAGAGACCCAGTACTTC
.	few	TRBJ2-2	14	TRBV2	CASSVRPNTGELFF	TGTGCCAGCAGTGTTCGACCTAACACCGGGGAGCTGTTTTTT
.	few	TRBJ2-1	14	TRBV7-7	CASSLSSSPNEQFF	TGTGCCAGCAGCTTGTCTTCTAGCCCAAATGAGCAGTTCTTC
.	many	TRBJ1-2	13	TRBV20-1	CSAREPWGNGYTF	TGCAGTGCTAGAGAGCCTTGGGGGAATGGCTACACCTTC
TRBD2	.	TRBJ2-3	17	TRBV4-3	CASSLTTSGNEPDTQYF	TGCGCCAGCAGCCTCACGACTAGCGGGAATGAACCAGATACGCAGTATTTT
.	few	TRBJ1-4	15	TRBV7-2	CASSLGGQVNEKLFF	TGTGCCAGCAGCTTAGGGGGGCAGGTTAATGAAAAACTGTTTTTT
.	many	TRBJ1-2	15	TRBV3-1	CASSQDPGQLYGYTF	TGTGCCAGCAGCCAAGATCCCGGACAGCTCTATGGCTACACCTTC
TRBD1	.	TRBJ1-5	13	TRBV10-2	CAIPRTGNQPQHF	TGCGCCATCCCTCGGACAGGGAATCAGCCCCAGCATTTT
.	few	TRBJ2-1	14	TRBV20-1	CSAERPGLYNEQFF	TGCAGTGCTGAGAGGCCGGGACTCTACAATGAGCAGTTCTTC
.	many	TRBJ1-2	15	TRBV20-1	CSASTDNLANYGYTF	TGCAGTGCTAGCACAGACAACTTAGCTAACTATGGCTACACCTTC
TRBD1	few	TRBJ2-1	13	TRBV18	CASSGQGAFEQFF	TGTGCCAGCTCTGGACAGGGGGCGTTTGAGCAGTTCTTC
.	few	TRBJ2-1	15	TRBV24-1	CATSDGVADYNEQFF	TGTGCCACCAGTGATGGGGTAGCGGACTACAATGAGCAGTTCTTC
.	.	TRBJ2-2	17	TRBV11-2	CASSLSFQSGHTGELFF	TGTGCCAGCAGCTTATCTTTCCAATCGGGCCACACCGGGGAGCTGTTTTTT
.	many	TRBJ1-1	13	TRBV2	CASTEQGAGTAFF	TGTGCCAGCACCGAGCAGGGAGCAGGGACTGCTTTCTTT
.	few	TRBJ2-2	14	TRBV5-1	CASSFHENTGELFF	TGCGCCAGCAGCTTTCACGAGAACACCGGGGAGCTGTTTTTT
.	few	TRBJ2-5	15	TRBV5-6	CASILRTRGEETQYF	TGTGCCAGCATACTAAGGACCAGGGGAGAGGAGACCCAGTACTTC
TRBD1	many	TRBJ1-6	16	TRBV28	CASSLAGQGNRSPLHF	TGTGCCAGCAGCCTGGCGGGACAGGGGAATCGGTCACCCCTCCACTTT
.	many	TRBJ1-2	17	TRBV5-6	CASSLEVAPIDVYGYTF	TGTGCCAGCAGCTTGGAGGTTGCTCCTATTGATGTTTATGGCTACACCTTC
.	few	TRBJ2-1	16	TRBV2	CASFPQRLAMNNEQFF	TGTGCCAGCTTTCCGCAGCGGTTGGCCATGAACAATGAGCAGTTCTTC
.	.	TRBJ1-6	14	TRBV10-3	CAISETTGISPLNF	TGTGCCATCAGTGAGACTACAGGCATTTCACCCCTCAACTTT
.	many	TRBJ1-5	11	TRBV12-3/TRBV12-4	CASSFGGPQHF	TGTGCCAGCAGTTTTGGCGGGCCCCAGCATTTT
.	many	TRBJ1-3	15	TRBV4-3	CASSQKNEDGNTIYF	TGCGCCAGCAGCCAAAAGAACGAGGATGGAAACACCATATATTTT
.	many	TRBJ2-7	15	TRBV3-1	CASSQDPATPLEQYF	TGTGCCAGCAGCCAAGATCCCGCAACCCCTCTCGAGCAGTACTTC
TRBD2	.	TRBJ2-3	14	TRBV20-1	CSADLAGGADTQYF	TGCAGTGCAGATCTAGCGGGAGGCGCAGATACGCAGTATTTT
.	many	TRBJ2-7	12	TRBV3-1	CASSQGGYEQYF	TGTGCCAGCAGCCAAGGGGGGTACGAGCAGTACTTC
TRBD1	many	TRBJ2-3	17	TRBV20-1	CSARQGAIKRLTDTQYF	TGCAGTGCTCGACAGGGGGCGATCAAGAGACTCACAGATACGCAGTATTTT